The next 2 T cell receptor beta chains were all read from a single sample in a study of blood T cell repertoires in COVID-19. The method was immunoSEQ multiplex PCR; TCRdb's version includes in-frame clones alone and lacks a portion of them. Of approximately 70,000 clones in the sample, roughly 80% were seen once. Sequencing used peripheral blood. These receptors originate from a man in his sixties with COVID-19, enrolled during active disease.

V usage is TRBV6-1 and J usage is TRBJ2-6; TRBD2 agrees at 7 bases. Germline values: CDR1 MNHNS, CDR2 SASEGT. The CDR3 loop spans 16 amino acids. J lost 6 bases, V lost 2 bases, and 7 bases had no gene match. The CDR3 spells CASSELAVLEANVLTF. Here the CDR3 DNA reads TGTGCCAGCAGTGAACTAGCGGTTCTCGAGGCCAACGTCCTGACTTTC.

This clone appeared once. J is TRBJ1-2 and V is TRBV2, with 9 bases aligning to TRBD1. This CDR3 contains 14 residues. CDR1 is SNHLY and CDR2 is FYNNEI in the germline V gene. V lost 3 bases and J lost 4; bases outside the gene matches: 3. DNA of the CDR3: TGTGCCAGCAGTGAGGGACAGGGCCCCTATGGCTACACCTTC. Translating gives CASSEGQGPYGYTF. The full variable domain, its missing parts supplied by reference TRBV2 and TRBJ1-2, is EPEVTQTPSHQVTQMGQEVILRCVPISNHLYFYWYRQILGQKVEFLVSFYNNEISEKSEIFDDQFSVERPDGSNFTLKIRSTKLEDSAMYFCASSEGQGPYGYTFGSGTRLTVV.